The rows below give T cell receptor beta chains drawn from one sample of a study of T cells in tumors after PD-1 blockade. Repertoires were generated with immunoSEQ multiplex PCR, while TCRdb's copy carries only in-frame clones and drops some. The profile shows about 4,200 clones, about 73% of them singletons. The sample was tumor tissue, taken before anti-PD-1 treatment. The source is a human donor with basal cell carcinoma. CDR3s include the opening cysteine and the closing phenylalanine or tryptophan. The D gene is left open where the match is weak. Clone sizes are given selectively: once, few, many, or a class where the clone is expanded.

J	V	D	size	CDR3	DNA
TRBJ2-1	TRBV6-6	TRBD2	.	CASSYKLAENNEQFF	TGTGCCAGCAGTTATAAACTAGCGGAGAACAATGAGCAGTTCTTC
TRBJ2-6	TRBV6-5	.	.	CATRTWGAGANVLTF	TGTGCCACGCGGACCTGGGGGGCTGGGGCCAACGTCCTGACTTTC
TRBJ2-6	TRBV5-1	.	.	CASSYSPTDSGANVLTF	TGCGCCAGCAGCTACTCGCCAACAGACTCTGGGGCCAACGTCCTGACTTTC
TRBJ2-7	TRBV3-1/TRBV3-2	TRBD2	once	CASSRGTSGLSYEQYF	TGTGCCAGCAGCCGAGGGACTAGCGGGCTTTCCTACGAGCAGTACTTC
TRBJ2-7	TRBV6-5	.	.	CASISPASAEQYF	TGTGCCAGCATAAGTCCAGCTTCGGCCGAGCAGTACTTC
TRBJ2-1	TRBV6-4	TRBD1	.	CASRGGQGFENEQFF	TGTGCCAGCAGAGGGGGACAGGGGTTTGAGAATGAGCAGTTCTTC
TRBJ1-5	TRBV29-1	TRBD1	.	CSVTWQGGNQPQHF	TGCAGCGTGACCTGGCAGGGGGGCAATCAGCCCCAGCATTTT
TRBJ1-6	TRBV12-5	TRBD1	.	CASGFGTGVSPLHF	TGTGCTAGTGGTTTTGGGACAGGGGTTTCACCCCTCCACTTT
TRBJ1-2	TRBV10-3	.	.	CAISENFGGGSNYGYTF	TGTGCCATCAGTGAGAACTTTGGGGGAGGATCAAACTATGGCTACACCTTC
TRBJ2-5	TRBV3-1/TRBV3-2	TRBD2	.	CASSPSGQETQYF	TGTGCCAGCAGCCCTAGCGGGCAAGAGACCCAGTACTTC
TRBJ2-3	TRBV3-1/TRBV3-2	.	few	CASSLRTFPTDTQYF	TGTGCCAGCAGCCTGCGGACTTTCCCCACAGATACGCAGTATTTT
TRBJ1-3	TRBV29-1	.	.	CSVRGEGDTIYF	TGCAGCGTGAGAGGAGAGGGTGACACCATATATTTT
TRBJ1-2	TRBV27	.	.	CASSSTRTGFNYGYTF	TGTGCCAGCAGTAGTACTCGGACGGGATTTAACTATGGCTACACCTTC
TRBJ1-2	TRBV4-2	TRBD1	.	CASSQAGGRDGYTF	TGTGCCAGCAGCCAAGCAGGGGGGCGGGATGGCTACACCTTC
TRBJ2-2	TRBV5-4	.	.	CASSLEPLSNTGELFF	TGTGCCAGCAGCTTGGAACCCTTATCGAACACCGGGGAGCTGTTTTTT
TRBJ2-5	TRBV5-6	TRBD1	.	CASSLVDRGMETQYF	TGTGCCAGCAGCTTGGTAGACAGGGGGATGGAGACCCAGTACTTC
TRBJ1-4	TRBV27	.	.	CASSFLGSSNEKLFF	TGTGCCAGCAGTTTCTTAGGCAGTTCTAATGAAAAACTGTTTTTT
TRBJ1-4	TRBV30	.	.	CAWSGSNEKLFF	TGTGCCTGGAGTGGATCTAATGAAAAACTGTTTTTT
TRBJ1-4	TRBV2	TRBD1	.	CASTIQGAGEKLFF	TGTGCCAGCACCATACAGGGGGCGGGGGAAAAACTGTTTTTT
TRBJ1-5	TRBV12-5	.	.	CASGLVGDGGQPQHF	TGTGCTAGTGGTTTGGTGGGGGACGGGGGTCAGCCCCAGCATTTT
TRBJ2-3	TRBV5-1	.	once	CASSRGDSTDTQYF	TGCGCCAGCAGCCGCGGGGATAGCACAGATACGCAGTATTTT
TRBJ2-7	TRBV15	TRBD1	.	CATSRVGGQGVYEQYF	TGTGCCACCAGCAGAGTTGGGGGACAGGGGGTGTACGAGCAGTACTTC
TRBJ1-1	TRBV5-4	.	once	CASSADRITEAFF	TGTGCCAGCAGCGCCGACAGGATCACTGAAGCTTTCTTT
TRBJ2-5	TRBV10-1	TRBD1	.	CASSEQGTRETQYF	TGCGCCAGCAGTGAACAGGGGACGCGGGAGACCCAGTACTTC
TRBJ1-4	TRBV3-1/TRBV3-2	.	.	CASSQRPNEKLFF	TGTGCCAGCAGCCAGAGACCTAATGAAAAACTGTTTTTT
TRBJ1-4	TRBV3-1/TRBV3-2	TRBD1	.	CASSQDGGTGSEKLFF	TGTGCCAGCAGCCAAGATGGCGGGACAGGGAGTGAAAAACTGTTTTTT
TRBJ1-1	TRBV5-6	.	.	CASSLGHNTEAFF	TGTGCCAGCAGCTTGGGCCATAACACTGAAGCTTTCTTT
TRBJ2-3	TRBV7-9	TRBD2	.	CASSLIPGLGTDTQYF	TGTGCCAGCAGCTTAATCCCCGGACTAGGCACAGATACGCAGTATTTT
TRBJ2-3	TRBV15	TRBD2	.	CATSPGRGGGAGTDTQYF	TGTGCCACCAGCCCAGGGAGGGGCGGGGGGGCCGGCACAGATACGCAGTATTTT
TRBJ1-1	TRBV30	.	.	CAWSGKALMNTEAFF	TGTGCCTGGAGTGGCAAAGCCCTGATGAACACTGAAGCTTTCTTT
TRBJ2-3	TRBV28	.	.	CASSPGAQPGDTQYF	TGTGCCAGCAGTCCCGGGGCACAGCCCGGGGATACGCAGTATTTT
TRBJ1-3	TRBV7-2	TRBD1	few	CASSSPPFDRGPGNTIYF	TGTGCCAGCAGCTCACCACCATTTGACAGGGGGCCCGGAAACACCATATATTTT
TRBJ1-2	TRBV4-1	.	.	CASSQSGPIRDGYTF	TGCGCCAGCAGCCAATCGGGCCCTATTCGGGATGGCTACACCTTC
TRBJ1-2	TRBV5-1	.	.	CASSLLQSDGYTF	TGCGCCAGCAGCTTGTTACAGAGCGATGGCTACACCTTC
TRBJ1-1	TRBV10-1	TRBD1	.	CASFLGQGVFRTEAFF	TGCGCCAGCTTTCTGGGACAGGGAGTTTTTAGGACTGAAGCTTTCTTT
TRBJ2-4	TRBV7-2	TRBD2	once	CASSAGLAGGENIQYF	TGTGCCAGCAGCGCCGGACTAGCGGGGGGGGAAAACATTCAGTACTTC
TRBJ1-1	TRBV12-2	.	.	CASRPPARQGAADWDEAFF	TGTGCAAGTCGCCCACCCGCCCGACAGGGGGCCGCGGACTGGGACGAAGCTTTCTTT
TRBJ2-7	TRBV5-4	TRBD1	.	CASSLGGQDYEQYF	TGTGCCAGCAGCTTGGGTGGACAGGACTACGAGCAGTACTTC
TRBJ1-1	TRBV28	TRBD1	.	CASSPYRGTEAFF	TGTGCCAGCAGTCCCTACAGGGGCACTGAAGCTTTCTTT
TRBJ1-5	TRBV6-5	.	once	CASSYHRVGHQPQHF	TGTGCCAGCAGTTACCACCGGGTAGGGCATCAGCCCCAGCATTTT
TRBJ2-7	TRBV6-4	TRBD1	.	CASSFDRAISYEQYF	TGTGCCAGCAGTTTCGACAGGGCGATCTCCTACGAGCAGTACTTC
TRBJ1-1	TRBV7-2	.	.	CASSFRGNTEAFF	TGTGCCAGCAGCTTTCGGGGGAACACTGAAGCTTTCTTT
TRBJ2-7	TRBV27	.	.	CASRASRGIDYEQYF	TGTGCCAGCAGAGCTTCAAGGGGGATAGACTACGAGCAGTACTTC
TRBJ2-3	TRBV5-6	TRBD1	.	CASSSLKIGTGADTQYF	TGTGCCAGCAGCTCATTAAAAATCGGGACAGGGGCAGATACGCAGTATTTT
TRBJ2-5	TRBV7-6	.	.	CASTGTGHGETQYF	TGTGCCAGCACCGGCACGGGGCATGGAGAGACCCAGTACTTC
TRBJ2-7	TRBV2	.	.	CASSVRYEQYF	TGTGCCAGCAGTGTACGCTACGAGCAGTACTTC
TRBJ2-5	TRBV5-4	.	.	CASSLGASQETQYF	TGTGCCAGCAGCTTGGGTGCCAGTCAAGAGACCCAGTACTTC
TRBJ2-1	TRBV6-6	.	.	CASSYVRPGVGEQFF	TGTGCCAGCAGTTACGTCCGACCAGGGGTTGGTGAGCAGTTCTTC
TRBJ2-1	TRBV9	TRBD2	.	CASSVGGGAQEQFF	TGTGCCAGCAGCGTAGGCGGGGGGGCCCAGGAGCAGTTCTTC
TRBJ2-1	TRBV4-1	TRBD1	.	CASSQSYQGAGEQFF	TGCGCCAGCAGCCAATCCTATCAGGGGGCGGGTGAGCAGTTCTTC
TRBJ2-1	TRBV28	TRBD2	.	CASSLPGLAGGREQFF	TGTGCCAGCAGTTTACCGGGGCTAGCGGGGGGGCGTGAGCAGTTCTTC
TRBJ2-1	TRBV5-6	.	.	CASSLPDDYNEQFF	TGTGCCAGCAGCTTACCGGACGATTACAATGAGCAGTTCTTC
TRBJ2-2	TRBV27	.	.	CASSIRDKDTGELFF	TGTGCCAGCAGTATCCGGGACAAGGACACCGGGGAGCTGTTTTTT
TRBJ2-7	TRBV4-1	TRBD2	.	CASSQQRGADEQYF	TGCGCCAGCAGCCAACAGCGGGGGGCGGACGAGCAGTACTTC
TRBJ2-3	TRBV7-9	.	.	CASSLALTGVGTDTQYF	TGTGCCAGCAGCTTAGCCCTGACTGGGGTGGGCACAGATACGCAGTATTTT
TRBJ2-7	TRBV10-3	.	.	CAISERERDEQYF	TGTGCCATCAGTGAAAGGGAAAGAGACGAGCAGTACTTC
TRBJ2-1	TRBV6-2/TRBV6-3	TRBD2	.	CASSYRTSGLNEQFF	TGTGCCAGCAGTTACCGGACTAGCGGACTGAATGAGCAGTTCTTC